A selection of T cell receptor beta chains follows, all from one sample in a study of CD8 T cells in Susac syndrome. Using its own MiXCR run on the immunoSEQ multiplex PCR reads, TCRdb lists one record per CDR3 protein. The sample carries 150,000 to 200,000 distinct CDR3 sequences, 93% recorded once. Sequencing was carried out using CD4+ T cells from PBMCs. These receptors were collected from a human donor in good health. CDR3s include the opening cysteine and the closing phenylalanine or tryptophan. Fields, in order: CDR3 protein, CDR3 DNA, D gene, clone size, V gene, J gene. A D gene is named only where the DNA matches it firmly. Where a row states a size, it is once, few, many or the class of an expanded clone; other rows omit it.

cdr3_aa: CASSYGGGNTGELFF
cdr3_nt: TGTGCCAGCAGTTACGGCGGGGGGAACACCGGGGAGCTGTTTTTT
d_call: TRBD2
clone_size: .
v_call: TRBV6-5
j_call: TRBJ2-2

cdr3_aa: CASLDLSGANVLTF
cdr3_nt: TGCGCCAGCCTCGACCTCTCTGGGGCCAACGTCCTGACTTTC
d_call: .
clone_size: .
v_call: TRBV5-1
j_call: TRBJ2-6

cdr3_aa: CASSPWTGSAEAFF
cdr3_nt: TGTGCCAGCAGCCCATGGACAGGGTCGGCTGAAGCTTTCTTT
d_call: TRBD1
clone_size: .
v_call: TRBV5-5
j_call: TRBJ1-1

cdr3_aa: CASSTRTGGGYTF
cdr3_nt: TGTGCCAGCAGCACTCGGACAGGCGGTGGCTACACCTTC
d_call: TRBD1
clone_size: .
v_call: TRBV9
j_call: TRBJ1-2

cdr3_aa: CASSNREASGNTIYF
cdr3_nt: TGTGCCAGCAGCAACAGGGAGGCCTCTGGAAACACCATATATTTT
d_call: .
clone_size: .
v_call: TRBV7-9
j_call: TRBJ1-3

cdr3_aa: CASTSDREAEAFF
cdr3_nt: TGTGCCAGCACCTCCGACAGGGAGGCTGAAGCTTTCTTT
d_call: TRBD1
clone_size: .
v_call: TRBV9
j_call: TRBJ1-1

cdr3_aa: CASSYSPRLAGEETQYF
cdr3_nt: TGTGCCAGCAGTTACTCCCCTAGACTAGCGGGGGAAGAGACCCAGTACTTC
d_call: TRBD2
clone_size: .
v_call: TRBV6-5
j_call: TRBJ2-5

cdr3_aa: CASSLTGGGQPQHF
cdr3_nt: TGTGCCAGCAGCTTAACAGGGGGCGGCCAGCCCCAGCATTTT
d_call: TRBD1
clone_size: once
v_call: TRBV7-3
j_call: TRBJ1-5

cdr3_aa: CASSPRTAVESSQYF
cdr3_nt: TGTGCCAGCTCACCGCGGACCGCCGTGGAGTCGTCCCAGTACTTC
d_call: .
clone_size: .
v_call: TRBV18
j_call: TRBJ2-5

cdr3_aa: CSAPPGTGGEKLFF
cdr3_nt: TGCAGTGCGCCACCCGGGACAGGGGGGGAAAAACTGTTTTTT
d_call: TRBD1
clone_size: .
v_call: TRBV20-1
j_call: TRBJ1-4

cdr3_aa: CASSQDMAPNYGYTF
cdr3_nt: TGCGCCAGCAGCCAAGATATGGCACCTAACTATGGCTACACCTTC
d_call: .
clone_size: .
v_call: TRBV4-1
j_call: TRBJ1-2

cdr3_aa: CASSWDGQETQYF
cdr3_nt: TGTGCCAGCAGTTGGGACGGACAAGAGACCCAGTACTTC
d_call: .
clone_size: .
v_call: TRBV6-1
j_call: TRBJ2-5

cdr3_aa: CASRTRGVHEQYF
cdr3_nt: TGTGCCAGCCGGACTCGGGGCGTCCACGAGCAGTACTTC
d_call: .
clone_size: .
v_call: TRBV6-1
j_call: TRBJ2-7

cdr3_aa: CSADTGSKETQYF
cdr3_nt: TGCAGTGCAGACACAGGGTCGAAGGAGACCCAGTACTTC
d_call: .
clone_size: once
v_call: TRBV20-1
j_call: TRBJ2-5

cdr3_aa: CASRGQSNQPQHF
cdr3_nt: TGTGCCAGCAGGGGACAGAGCAATCAGCCCCAGCATTTT
d_call: TRBD1
clone_size: .
v_call: TRBV2
j_call: TRBJ1-5

cdr3_aa: CASRFDRANSYEQYF
cdr3_nt: TGTGCCAGCAGATTCGACAGGGCTAACTCCTACGAGCAGTACTTC
d_call: TRBD1
clone_size: .
v_call: TRBV6-6
j_call: TRBJ2-7

cdr3_aa: CASSWAGQEAFF
cdr3_nt: TGTGCCAGCAGCTGGGCGGGACAGGAAGCTTTCTTT
d_call: TRBD1
clone_size: .
v_call: TRBV12-3/TRBV12-4
j_call: TRBJ1-1

cdr3_aa: CAISADRGGYEQYF
cdr3_nt: TGTGCCATCAGTGCAGACAGGGGCGGCTACGAGCAGTACTTC
d_call: TRBD1
clone_size: .
v_call: TRBV10-3
j_call: TRBJ2-7

cdr3_aa: CASRSGLAGESREQYF
cdr3_nt: TGTGCCAGCAGATCGGGACTAGCGGGGGAATCTAGGGAGCAGTACTTC
d_call: TRBD2
clone_size: .
v_call: TRBV6-1
j_call: TRBJ2-7

cdr3_aa: CASSLAGAEDTQYF
cdr3_nt: TGTGCCAGCAGCTTGGCGGGGGCTGAGGATACGCAGTATTTT
d_call: .
clone_size: .
v_call: TRBV5-4
j_call: TRBJ2-3

cdr3_aa: CASSVGNNSPLHF
cdr3_nt: TGTGCCAGCAGTGTGGGGAATAATTCACCCCTCCACTTT
d_call: .
clone_size: once
v_call: TRBV2
j_call: TRBJ1-6

cdr3_aa: CSARAAMNTEAFF
cdr3_nt: TGCAGTGCTAGGGCAGCGATGAACACTGAAGCTTTCTTT
d_call: .
clone_size: .
v_call: TRBV20-1
j_call: TRBJ1-1

cdr3_aa: CSLGGAGTDTQYF
cdr3_nt: TGCAGCCTAGGGGGGGCTGGCACAGATACGCAGTATTTT
d_call: .
clone_size: .
v_call: TRBV29-1
j_call: TRBJ2-3

cdr3_aa: CASGVQGALAEQFF
cdr3_nt: TGTGCCAGCGGAGTACAGGGGGCCCTAGCTGAGCAGTTCTTC
d_call: TRBD1
clone_size: .
v_call: TRBV2
j_call: TRBJ2-1

cdr3_aa: CASSYTPPGGYEQYF
cdr3_nt: TGTGCCAGCAGTTACACCCCCCCGGGAGGCTACGAGCAGTACTTC
d_call: TRBD2
clone_size: .
v_call: TRBV6-2/TRBV6-3
j_call: TRBJ2-7

cdr3_aa: CATSSVGSGANVLTF
cdr3_nt: TGTGCCACCAGTTCGGTCGGATCTGGGGCCAACGTCCTGACTTTC
d_call: .
clone_size: .
v_call: TRBV24-1
j_call: TRBJ2-6

cdr3_aa: CASRPVSPGDTQYF
cdr3_nt: TGCGCCAGCAGACCGGTTTCCCCTGGAGATACGCAGTATTTT
d_call: .
clone_size: .
v_call: TRBV23-1
j_call: TRBJ2-3

cdr3_aa: CASSLDRGLGTQYF
cdr3_nt: TGTGCCAGCAGTTTAGACAGGGGGCTTGGGACCCAGTACTTC
d_call: TRBD1
clone_size: once
v_call: TRBV27
j_call: TRBJ2-5

cdr3_aa: CASSRDNSNTGELFF
cdr3_nt: TGTGCCAGCAGCCGGGACAACTCGAACACCGGGGAGCTGTTTTTT
d_call: .
clone_size: .
v_call: TRBV2
j_call: TRBJ2-2

cdr3_aa: CASSIYTRGTEAFF
cdr3_nt: TGTGCCAGTAGTATATACACCCGTGGCACTGAAGCTTTCTTT
d_call: .
clone_size: .
v_call: TRBV19
j_call: TRBJ1-1

cdr3_aa: CASSYQGQETQYF
cdr3_nt: TGCGCCAGCAGTTATCAGGGGCAAGAGACCCAGTACTTC
d_call: .
clone_size: .
v_call: TRBV5-1
j_call: TRBJ2-5

cdr3_aa: CASSFSQGSSGNTIYF
cdr3_nt: TGTGCCAGCAGTTTCAGCCAGGGGAGCTCTGGAAACACCATATATTTT
d_call: .
clone_size: .
v_call: TRBV6-5
j_call: TRBJ1-3

cdr3_aa: CASSNSGVLSSTDTQYF
cdr3_nt: TGTGCCAGTAGTAATAGCGGGGTACTATCGAGCACAGATACGCAGTATTTT
d_call: TRBD2
clone_size: .
v_call: TRBV19
j_call: TRBJ2-3

cdr3_aa: CASSLGADYEQYF
cdr3_nt: TGTGCCAGCAGCTTAGGGGCCGACTACGAGCAGTACTTC
d_call: .
clone_size: .
v_call: TRBV7-3
j_call: TRBJ2-7

cdr3_aa: CASSFSLKRPETTDTQYF
cdr3_nt: TGTGCCAGCAGCTTTTCCCTAAAGCGTCCGGAGACCACAGATACGCAGTATTTT
d_call: .
clone_size: .
v_call: TRBV7-9
j_call: TRBJ2-3

cdr3_aa: CASSRHEGLDTQYF
cdr3_nt: TGTGCCAGCAGCCGCCACGAGGGGCTGGATACGCAGTATTTT
d_call: .
clone_size: .
v_call: TRBV3-1
j_call: TRBJ2-3

cdr3_aa: CSAAGEGGETQYF
cdr3_nt: TGCAGTGCGGCCGGGGAGGGCGGAGAGACCCAGTACTTC
d_call: TRBD2
clone_size: .
v_call: TRBV20-1
j_call: TRBJ2-5

cdr3_aa: CASSSGTGSGEQYF
cdr3_nt: TGTGCCAGCAGTAGTGGGACAGGGTCCGGGGAGCAGTACTTC
d_call: TRBD1
clone_size: .
v_call: TRBV6-6
j_call: TRBJ2-7

cdr3_aa: CASSYNGNQPQHF
cdr3_nt: TGTGCCAGCAGTTACAACGGCAATCAGCCCCAGCATTTT
d_call: .
clone_size: .
v_call: TRBV6-5
j_call: TRBJ1-5

cdr3_aa: CASQDRPYEQYF
cdr3_nt: TGTGCCAGCCAAGACAGGCCCTACGAGCAGTACTTC
d_call: .
clone_size: .
v_call: TRBV6-2/TRBV6-3
j_call: TRBJ2-7

cdr3_aa: CASSTWTGYNEQFF
cdr3_nt: TGCGCCAGCAGTACTTGGACAGGGTACAATGAGCAGTTCTTC
d_call: TRBD1
clone_size: .
v_call: TRBV10-2
j_call: TRBJ2-1

cdr3_aa: CASRPTGDNSPLHF
cdr3_nt: TGTGCCAGCAGGCCGACAGGGGACAATTCACCCCTCCACTTT
d_call: TRBD1
clone_size: .
v_call: TRBV3-1
j_call: TRBJ1-6

cdr3_aa: CASSQGIAGASTDTQYF
cdr3_nt: TGTGCCAGCAGCCAAGGAATAGCGGGGGCTAGCACAGATACGCAGTATTTT
d_call: TRBD2
clone_size: .
v_call: TRBV4-2
j_call: TRBJ2-3

cdr3_aa: CASSFGQGDQPQHF
cdr3_nt: TGTGCCAGCAGCTTTGGACAGGGGGATCAGCCCCAGCATTTT
d_call: TRBD1
clone_size: .
v_call: TRBV5-6
j_call: TRBJ1-5

cdr3_aa: CASTGIPGAQETQYF
cdr3_nt: TGCGCCAGCACGGGCATTCCAGGGGCCCAAGAGACCCAGTACTTC
d_call: .
clone_size: .
v_call: TRBV5-1
j_call: TRBJ2-5

cdr3_aa: CASSQSDRDYGYTF
cdr3_nt: TGTGCCAGCAGCCAATCGGACAGGGACTATGGCTACACCTTC
d_call: TRBD1
clone_size: .
v_call: TRBV14
j_call: TRBJ1-2

cdr3_aa: CASSRSGGTFRETQYF
cdr3_nt: TGTGCCAGCAGCCGATCGGGCGGGACCTTCAGGGAGACCCAGTACTTC
d_call: .
clone_size: once
v_call: TRBV14
j_call: TRBJ2-5

cdr3_aa: CASSAKYEQYF
cdr3_nt: TGTGCCAGCAGTGCCAAATACGAGCAGTACTTC
d_call: .
clone_size: .
v_call: TRBV2
j_call: TRBJ2-7

cdr3_aa: CSVDVGGIGNQPQHF
cdr3_nt: TGCAGCGTTGATGTAGGGGGAATAGGCAATCAGCCCCAGCATTTT
d_call: .
clone_size: once
v_call: TRBV29-1
j_call: TRBJ1-5

cdr3_aa: CSAKLAGGPENQYF
cdr3_nt: TGCAGTGCAAAACTAGCGGGGGGGCCAGAGAACCAGTACTTC
d_call: TRBD2
clone_size: .
v_call: TRBV20-1
j_call: TRBJ2-5

cdr3_aa: CASSERGGGYSPLHF
cdr3_nt: TGTGCCAGCAGTGAACGGGGAGGGGGCTATTCACCCCTCCACTTT
d_call: TRBD1
clone_size: .
v_call: TRBV6-1
j_call: TRBJ1-6

cdr3_aa: CASSYGSGGDSYEQYF
cdr3_nt: TGTGCCAGCAGTTACGGTAGCGGGGGAGATTCCTACGAGCAGTACTTC
d_call: TRBD2
clone_size: .
v_call: TRBV6-5
j_call: TRBJ2-7

cdr3_aa: CSARRSGAEKLFF
cdr3_nt: TGCAGTGCTAGGAGGTCAGGGGCTGAAAAACTGTTTTTT
d_call: .
clone_size: .
v_call: TRBV20-1
j_call: TRBJ1-4

cdr3_aa: CASSEGQLYEQYF
cdr3_nt: TGTGCCAGCAGCGAGGGACAGCTCTACGAGCAGTACTTC
d_call: TRBD1
clone_size: .
v_call: TRBV5-4
j_call: TRBJ2-7

cdr3_aa: CASSLDLPQPQHF
cdr3_nt: TGTGCCAGCAGCTTAGATCTCCCTCAGCCCCAGCATTTT
d_call: .
clone_size: .
v_call: TRBV11-2
j_call: TRBJ1-5